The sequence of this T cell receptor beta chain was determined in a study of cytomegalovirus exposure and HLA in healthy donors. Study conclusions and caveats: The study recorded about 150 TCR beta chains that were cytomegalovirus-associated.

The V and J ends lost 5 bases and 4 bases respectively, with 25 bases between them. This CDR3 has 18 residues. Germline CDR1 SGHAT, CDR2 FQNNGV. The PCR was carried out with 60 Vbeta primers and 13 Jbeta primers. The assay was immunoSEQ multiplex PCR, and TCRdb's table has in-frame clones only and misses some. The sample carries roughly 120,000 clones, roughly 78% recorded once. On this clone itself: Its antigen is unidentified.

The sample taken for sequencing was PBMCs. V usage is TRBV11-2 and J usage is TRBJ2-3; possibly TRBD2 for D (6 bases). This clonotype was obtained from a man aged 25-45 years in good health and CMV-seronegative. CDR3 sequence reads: CASSPRRGVRTQADTQYF. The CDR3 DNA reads TGTGCCAGCAGCCCGCGGAGGGGCGTCCGAACGCAAGCAGATACGCAGTATTTT. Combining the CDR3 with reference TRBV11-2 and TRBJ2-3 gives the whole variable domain EAGVAQSPRYKIIEKRQSVAFWCNPISGHATLYWYQQILGQGPKLLIQFQNNGVVDDSQLPKDRFSAERLKGVDSTLKIQPAKLEDSAVYLCASSPRRGVRTQADTQYFGPGTRLTVL.